The 19 T cell receptor beta chains below all came from one sample that was sequenced in a study of blood T cell repertoires in COVID-19 (dated by TCRdb to 2019 to 2021). The library came from the immunoSEQ multiplex PCR assay. As stored in TCRdb, this immuneACCESS dataset retains in-frame rearrangements with V and J assigned. A fraction of the clones does not appear; measured against another copy, unresolved V genes explain less than half of the discrepancy, and the remainder lacks a known reason. This sample comprises under 300,000 clones, roughly 91% of them detected only once. The ten most abundant clones make up about 0.8% of the sample. The specimen was peripheral blood. The receptors were sampled from a man aged 25-40 years with COVID-19, enrolled during active disease.

The chain joins TRBV5-1 to TRBJ1-5, with unresolved D. The length of the CDR3 is 14 residues. Deletions cut 0 bases from V and 3 bases from J, with 7 bases between. Germline CDR1 reads SGHRS; CDR2 reads YFSETQ. CDR3 region: CASSLDSNNQPQHF. For the CDR3, the DNA is TGCGCCAGCAGCTTGGACAGTAACAATCAGCCCCAGCATTTT.

The rearrangement uses TRBV11-2 and TRBJ1-6; 9 bases map to TRBD1. CDR3 length: 17 residues. Trimming cost V 4 bases and J 0 bases; bases outside gene matches: 4. Per germline, CDR1 SGHAT and CDR2 FQNNGV. CDR3 sequence: CASSSDRGSSYNSPLHF. CDR3 coding DNA: TGTGCCAGCAGCTCGGACAGGGGAAGCTCCTATAATTCACCCCTCCACTTT.

The CDR3 loop reads CAISESRGITEAFF. CDR3 nucleotides: TGTGCCATCAGTGAGTCGAGAGGGATCACTGAAGCTTTCTTT. This chain connects TRBV10-3 to TRBJ1-1; no reliable D call. The CDR3 is 14 amino acids. The germline V and J ends were trimmed by 0 bases and 4 bases, with 9 bases remaining between them. Germline V CDR1 and CDR2: ENHRY, SYGVKD.

The chain links TRBV21-1 to TRBJ1-5. TRBV21-1 is deemed a pseudogene. The CDR3 loop spans 17 amino acids. CDR3: CASSSTEGLGEGQPQHF. The CDR3 bases are TGTGCCAGCAGCTCGACGGAGGGCCTAGGGGAGGGTCAGCCCCAGCATTTT.

The gene calls are TRBV6-1 and TRBJ1-5, with 7 bases aligning to TRBD1. V gave up 3 bases and J gave up 3 bases; unmatched junction bases: 5. Germline V lookup: CDR1 MNHNS, CDR2 SASEGT. The CDR3 runs to 15 residues. DNA of the CDR3: TGTGCCAGCAGTGAGTCAGGGGGATCCAATCAGCCCCAGCATTTT. Translated, it gives CASSESGGSNQPQHF.

The chain recombines TRBV7-3 with TRBJ2-7; 10 bases are shared with TRBD1. Trimming at V came to 6 bases and at J to 7 bases, leaving 15 bases not matched to a gene. The CDR3 spans 16 residues. Germline CDR1 reads SGHTA; CDR2 reads FQGTGA. CDR3 sequence reads: CASSTDRDRGWWEQYF. CDR3 sequence (DNA): TGTGCCAGCAGTACAGACCGGGACAGGGGTTGGTGGGAGCAGTACTTC.

The rearrangement uses TRBV3-1 (or the pseudogene TRBV3-2) and TRBJ1-3, with 9 bases that match TRBD1. Germline V lookup: CDR1 LGHDT, CDR2 YNNKEL (reference sequence). The CDR3 has 16 residues. Trimming cost V 2 bases and J 2 bases; bases outside gene matches: 4. The CDR3 region has the DNA TGTGCCAGCAGCCAACCGGGACAGGGTACTGGAAACACCATATATTTT. This sequence encodes CASSQPGQGTGNTIYF.

The CDR3 DNA reads TGTGCCAGCAGTGACAGGGCTGGGAGCAATCAGCCCCAGCATTTT. Translated: CASSDRAGSNQPQHF. J is TRBJ1-5 and V is TRBV6-1; tentatively, D is TRBD1 (5 bases). V was trimmed by 3 bases and J by 1 base, leaving 10 bases between them. Germline lookup yields CDR1 MNHNS and CDR2 SASEGT. The CDR3 has 15 amino acids.

This chain joins TRBV29-1 and TRBJ2-7, with D maybe TRBD1 (5 bases). Germline-derived CDR1 and CDR2 are SQVTM and ANQGSEA. The V and J ends lost 1 base and 4 bases respectively, with 8 bases between them. The CDR3 sequence is 12 residues long. CDR3 sequence: CSVEGQNYEQYF. The CDR3, as DNA: TGCAGCGTTGAAGGACAGAATTACGAGCAGTACTTC.

This clone was seen a single time. The rearrangement uses TRBV5-5 and TRBJ1-1; tentatively, D is TRBD1 (6 bases). Trimming shortened V by 6 bases and J by 2 bases, and 11 bases separated the two germline ends. The CDR3 contains 13 residues. Germline V gives CDR1 SGHKS, CDR2 YYEKEE (reference sequence). CDR3 in amino acids: CASTGQPNTEAFF. CDR3 DNA sequence: TGTGCCAGCACGGGACAACCTAACACTGAAGCTTTCTTT.

The V gene is TRBV18, the J gene TRBJ1-5; 7 positions match TRBD1. The CDR3 is 14 amino acids. V lost 2 bases, J lost 6 bases, and 4 bases stayed unmatched. Germline V gene sequence: CDR1 KGHSH, CDR2 LQKENI. The CDR3 here is CASSPVQGIQPQHF. CDR3 nucleotides: TGTGCCAGCTCACCAGTACAGGGGATTCAGCCCCAGCATTTT.

The J gene is TRBJ2-5, the V gene TRBV10-3, with D uncertain. Germline-derived CDR1 and CDR2 are ENHRY and SYGVKD. Trimming removed 4 bases from V and 4 bases from J, with 10 bases in between. The CDR3 sequence is 13 residues long. CDR3 bases: TGTGCCATCAGTGTCTCGGCAGGAGAGACCCAGTACTTC. Its translation: CAISVSAGETQYF.

This chain connects TRBV4-1 to TRBJ2-1; 9 bases align to TRBD1. V shed 3 bases, J shed 7 bases, and the junction held 4 bases outside the gene matches. CDR3 length: 14 residues. Germline CDR1 reads MGHRA; CDR2 reads YSYEKL. The CDR3 nucleotides read TGCGCCAGCAGCCAGGGGACAGGGCTGAATGAGCAGTTCTTC. Encoded protein: CASSQGTGLNEQFF.

The chain has TRBV19 and TRBJ2-3; D remains ambiguous. V was clipped by 3 bases and J by 2 bases, with 12 bases between them. The CDR3 extends over 15 amino acids. Germline CDR1 and CDR2: LNHDA and SQIVND (reference sequence). CDR3 protein: CASSMVQTYTDTQYF. The CDR3 coding sequence is TGTGCCAGTAGTATGGTGCAGACTTACACAGATACGCAGTATTTT.

This clone was counted a single time. The chain combines TRBV7-9 with TRBJ2-1; D might be TRBD2 (6 bases). V lost 1 base and J lost 9, with 10 bases in between. The CDR3 length is 13 residues. Germline V CDR1 and CDR2: SEHNR, FQNEAQ (reference sequence). The CDR3 region is CASSLGGSGEQFF. CDR3 sequence (DNA): TGTGCCAGCAGCTTAGGTGGTAGCGGTGAGCAGTTCTTC.

The V call is TRBV2, the J call TRBJ2-1, with 11 nucleotides matching TRBD2. V lost 3 bases to trimming and J lost 8 bases; unmatched junction nucleotides: 9. Per the germline V gene, CDR1 is SNHLY and CDR2 is FYNNEI. CDR3 size: 16 residues. CDR3: CASSDNSGGAWDEQFF. In DNA form, the CDR3 reads TGTGCCAGCAGTGACAATAGCGGGGGGGCTTGGGATGAGCAGTTCTTC. The whole variable domain, remainder taken from reference TRBV2 and TRBJ2-1, is EPEVTQTPSHQVTQMGQEVILRCVPISNHLYFYWYRQILGQKVEFLVSFYNNEISEKSEIFDDQFSVERPDGSNFTLKIRSTKLEDSAMYFCASSDNSGGAWDEQFFGPGTRLTVL.

The V gene is TRBV11-2, the J gene TRBJ2-7; 8 nucleotides agree with TRBD2. The CDR3 totals 15 residues. Per the germline V gene, CDR1 is SGHAT and CDR2 is FQNNGV. Trimming removed 5 bases from V and 0 bases from J; junction bases left unmatched: 6. DNA of the CDR3: TGTGCCAGCAGCCCCCTGCGGGGGGTCTCCTACGAGCAGTACTTC. Its protein product is CASSPLRGVSYEQYF. Looking up the rest from reference TRBV11-2 and TRBJ2-7 gives the full variable domain: EAGVAQSPRYKIIEKRQSVAFWCNPISGHATLYWYQQILGQGPKLLIQFQNNGVVDDSQLPKDRFSAERLKGVDSTLKIQPAKLEDSAVYLCASSPLRGVSYEQYFGPGTRLTVT.

The gene calls are TRBV5-4 and TRBJ2-3; the D gene is possibly TRBD1 (6 bases). Trimming left V 1 base short and J 4 bases short, with 19 bases between. This CDR3 region has 17 residues. Looked up from germline, CDR1 is SGHNT and CDR2 is YYREEE (reference sequence). CDR3 region: CASSLSGQGTRPDTQYF. In DNA form, the CDR3 reads TGTGCCAGCAGCTTGAGTGGGCAGGGGACCCGGCCAGATACGCAGTATTTT.

In this sample, this clone turned up once. V usage is TRBV19 and J usage is TRBJ1-5; D is undetermined. This CDR3 spans 13 amino acids. Trimming shortened V by 5 bases and J by 5 bases, and 10 bases separated the two germline ends. Looked up from germline, CDR1 is LNHDA and CDR2 is SQIVND (reference sequence). The CDR3 reads CASSSDGDQPQHF. The CDR3 coding sequence is TGTGCCAGTAGTTCCGACGGGGATCAGCCCCAGCATTTT.